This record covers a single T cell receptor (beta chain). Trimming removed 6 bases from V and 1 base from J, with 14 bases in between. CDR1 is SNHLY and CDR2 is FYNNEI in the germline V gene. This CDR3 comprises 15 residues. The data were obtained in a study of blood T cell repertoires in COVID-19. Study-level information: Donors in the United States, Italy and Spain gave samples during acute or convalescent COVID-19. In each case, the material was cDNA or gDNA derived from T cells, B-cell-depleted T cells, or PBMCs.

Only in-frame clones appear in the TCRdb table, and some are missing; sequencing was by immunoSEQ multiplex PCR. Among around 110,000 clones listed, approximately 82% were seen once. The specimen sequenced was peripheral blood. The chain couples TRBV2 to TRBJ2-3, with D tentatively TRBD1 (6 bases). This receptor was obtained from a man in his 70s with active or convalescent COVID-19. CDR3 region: CASSLQGRRTDTQYF. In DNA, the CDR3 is TGTGCCAGCAGCCTACAGGGTAGGCGCACAGATACGCAGTATTTT.